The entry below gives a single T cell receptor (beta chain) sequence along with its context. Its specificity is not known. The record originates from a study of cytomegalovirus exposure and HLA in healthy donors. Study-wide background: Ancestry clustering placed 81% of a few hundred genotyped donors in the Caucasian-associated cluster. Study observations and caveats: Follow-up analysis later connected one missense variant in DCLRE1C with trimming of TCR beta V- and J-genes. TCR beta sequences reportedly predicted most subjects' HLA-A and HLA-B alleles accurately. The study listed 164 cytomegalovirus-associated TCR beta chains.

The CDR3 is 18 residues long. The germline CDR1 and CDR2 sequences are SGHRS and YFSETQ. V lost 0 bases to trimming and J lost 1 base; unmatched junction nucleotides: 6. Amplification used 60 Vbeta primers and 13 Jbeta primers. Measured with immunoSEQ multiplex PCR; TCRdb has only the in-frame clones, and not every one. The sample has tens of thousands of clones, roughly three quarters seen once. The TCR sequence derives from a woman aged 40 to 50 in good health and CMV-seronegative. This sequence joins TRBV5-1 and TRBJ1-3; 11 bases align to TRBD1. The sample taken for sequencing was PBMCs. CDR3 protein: CASSLDVGQGASGNTIYF. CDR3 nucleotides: TGCGCCAGCAGCTTGGATGTTGGACAGGGGGCGTCTGGAAACACCATATATTTT.